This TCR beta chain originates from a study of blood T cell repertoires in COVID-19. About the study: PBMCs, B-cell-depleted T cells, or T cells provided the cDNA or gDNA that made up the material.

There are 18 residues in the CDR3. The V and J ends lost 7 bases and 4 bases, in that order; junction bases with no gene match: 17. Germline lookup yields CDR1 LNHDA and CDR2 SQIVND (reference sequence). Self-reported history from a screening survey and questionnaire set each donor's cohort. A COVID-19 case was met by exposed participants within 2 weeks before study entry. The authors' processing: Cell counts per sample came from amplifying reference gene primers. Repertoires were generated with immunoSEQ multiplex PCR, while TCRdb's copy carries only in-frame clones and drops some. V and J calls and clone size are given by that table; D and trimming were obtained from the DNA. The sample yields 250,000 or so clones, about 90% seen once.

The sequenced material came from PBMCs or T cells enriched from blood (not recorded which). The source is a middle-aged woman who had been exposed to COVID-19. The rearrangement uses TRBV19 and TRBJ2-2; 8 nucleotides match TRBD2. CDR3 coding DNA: TGTGCCAGTACCCCTAAAGGGCTAGCGGGCAAGCTCACCGGGGAGCTGTTTTTT. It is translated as CASTPKGLAGKLTGELFF.